Listed here are 16 T cell receptor beta chains from one sample, sequenced in a study of blood T cells in healthy people across ages. Primers used in a second PCR of roughly 6 to 11 cycles were a sample-barcoded 5' primer and a J-beta primer mix. From the 5' RACE reads, TCRdb called clonotypes with MiXCR, one entry per CDR3 protein. The data hold about 1.7 million distinct CDR3 sequences, with under 30% observed a single time. Sequencing used blood. These receptor sequences come from a woman aged 25 to 39 in good health.

The chain couples TRBV30 to TRBJ1-2; TRBD1 matches 9 bases. The V and J ends lost 6 bases and 3 bases, in that order; junction bases with no gene match: 14. This CDR3 region has 16 residues. Germline V lookup: CDR1 GTSNPN, CDR2 SVGIG (reference sequence). In nucleotides, the CDR3 is TGTGCCTGCCCGTTATACGGGACAGGGATGGACTATGGCTACACCTTC. This translates into CACPLYGTGMDYGYTF. Drawing the rest from reference TRBV30 and TRBJ1-2, the complete variable domain is SQTIHQWPATLVQPVGSPLSLECTVEGTSNPNLYWYRQAAGRGLQLLFYSVGIGQISSEVPQNLSASRPQDRQFILSSKKLLLSDSGFYLCACPLYGTGMDYGYTFGSGTRLTVV.

J is TRBJ2-5 and V is TRBV6-5; D is tentatively TRBD1 or TRBD2 (5 bases each). The germline V and J ends were trimmed by 7 bases and 5 bases, with 17 bases remaining between them. The V gene's germline CDR1 is MNHEY and CDR2 SVGAGI. The CDR3 consists of 14 residues. The CDR3 reads CASNLRDGGETQYF. The CDR3, as DNA: TGTGCCAGCAATCTCCGGGACGGCGGGGAGACCCAGTACTTC.

In the case of this clonotype: This may stem from a read error, because a much larger clone lies one nucleotide away. The CDR3 DNA sequence: TGTACCAGCAGCGGACCCGGAAATGAGCAGTTCTTC. Its protein product is CTSSGPGNEQFF. The chain employs TRBV9 and TRBJ2-1, with D possibly being TRBD2 (5 bases). The CDR3 length is 12 residues. Looked up from germline, CDR1 is SGDLS and CDR2 is YYNGEE.

This clonotype was seen repeatedly, ten times or more. V and J are TRBV12-3 or TRBV12-4 and TRBJ2-5, with 13 bases matching TRBD2. V dropped 7 bases and J dropped 3; count of bases not matched to a gene: 8. This CDR3 contains 16 residues. The CDR3 DNA follows: TGTGCCAGCACCCTGGGACTAGCGGGGCCCAAAGAGACCCAGTACTTC. It yields the protein CASTLGLAGPKETQYF.

The chain is built from TRBV6-5 and TRBJ1-2, with D unresolved. The V gene lost 0 bases and the J gene lost 5 bases, with 7 bases spanning the gap. Per germline, CDR1 MNHEY and CDR2 SVGAGI. The CDR3 sequence is 13 residues long. The CDR3 region has the DNA TGTGCCAGCAGTTACTCGGTTATGTATGGCTACACCTTC. Translated: CASSYSVMYGYTF.

This clonotype was counted a few times. The chain is built from TRBV12-3 or TRBV12-4 and TRBJ2-4; no definite D call. This CDR3 is 14 amino acids long. Between the trimmed V and J ends, which lost 5 bases and 5 bases, there was a span of 13 bases. CDR3 in amino acids: CASSKRPAENIQYF. DNA of the CDR3: TGTGCCAGCAGTAAACGACCGGCCGAAAACATTCAGTACTTC.

There are a few counts of this clonotype. The chain combines TRBV7-2 with TRBJ2-3; the match to TRBD2 covers 7 bases. CDR1 SGHTA and CDR2 FQGNSA come from the germline V gene. With V trimmed by 5 bases and J by 2 bases, 7 bases remained unmatched. The CDR3 length is 15 residues. The CDR3 region is CASSGMGTITDTQYF. Written as DNA, the CDR3 is TGTGCCAGCAGCGGAATGGGGACTATCACAGATACGCAGTATTTT.

The table lists this clonotype with many counts. The chain's CDR3 is CASSFGMGTPLHF. For the CDR3, the DNA is TGTGCCAGCAGTTTTGGCATGGGGACACCCCTCCACTTT. V is TRBV12-3 or TRBV12-4 and J is TRBJ1-6; no firm D call. The length of the CDR3 is 13 residues. Trimming stripped 3 bases from V and 11 bases from J, with 11 bases between.

V usage is TRBV6-1 and J usage is TRBJ1-5; 9 nucleotides agree with TRBD1. The germline gives CDR1 MNHNS, CDR2 SASEGT. V was clipped by 7 bases and J by 7 bases; unmatched bases: 11. CDR3 length: 15 residues. CDR3 sequence: CASNPTGGASQPQHF. The CDR3 DNA reads TGTGCCAGCAACCCCACAGGGGGCGCTTCCCAGCCCCAGCATTTT.

This clonotype was seen more than once but under ten times. This rearrangement joins TRBV20-1 to TRBJ2-7; a possible D gene is TRBD1 (6 bases). Trimming cost V 6 bases and J 5 bases, with 17 bases left between them. Per germline, CDR1 DFQATT and CDR2 SNEGSKA (reference sequence). The CDR3 contains 13 residues. The CDR3 is CSASGPTGHEQYF. In DNA, the CDR3 is TGCAGTGCATCCGGACCGACAGGTCACGAGCAGTACTTC.

This clonotype has a handful of counts. V and J are TRBV28 and TRBJ2-7; 8 bases are a match to TRBD1. The V segment lost 6 bases and the J segment 6 bases; nucleotides outside the gene matches: 7. This CDR3 is built from 13 residues. Looked up from germline, CDR1 is MDHEN and CDR2 is SYDVKM. Written as DNA, the CDR3 is TGTGCCAGCAGCTCGGACAGGGCTTTCGAGCAGTACTTC. Translated, it gives CASSSDRAFEQYF.

The V call is TRBV7-9, the J call TRBJ2-7; D may be TRBD2 (5 bases). V was clipped by 3 bases and J by 3 bases, with 15 bases between them. This CDR3 is built from 15 residues. Germline assignment: CDR1 SEHNR and CDR2 FQNEAQ (reference sequence). The CDR3 nucleotides are TGTGCCAGCAGCTTTGGAGAACCCGGGGTCTACGAGCAGTACTTC. As protein: CASSFGEPGVYEQYF.

This clonotype has at least ten counts. The J gene is TRBJ2-5, the V gene TRBV18; D gene ambiguous. There are 12 residues in the CDR3. V was shortened by 8 bases and J by 1 base, with 8 bases between the two germline ends. Germline CDR1 and CDR2: KGHSH and LQKENI. The CDR3 DNA follows: TGTGCCAGCAGCCGCCTCCAAGAGACCCAGTACTTC. Residues: CASSRLQETQYF.

The chain joins TRBV21-1 to TRBJ2-7; the table gives TRBD2 as D, unverified against the DNA. TRBV21-1 is noted as a pseudogene. The CDR3 extends over 18 amino acids. CDR3 amino acids: CASSKEGLARESSYEQYF. The CDR3 DNA sequence: TGTGCCAGCAGCAAAGAGGGACTAGCGAGAGAGAGCTCCTACGAGCAGTACTTC.

This clonotype was picked up many times. This chain uses TRBV29-1 with TRBJ2-5; D is perhaps TRBD2 (5 bases). CDR1 SQVTM and CDR2 ANQGSEA come from the germline V gene. The V end lost 0 bases, the J end lost 5 bases, and 7 bases lay between the germline ends. The CDR3 spans 12 residues. CDR3 in DNA: TGCAGCGTTGAAGATGGACTTGAGACCCAGTACTTC. This codes for CSVEDGLETQYF.

The chain uses TRBV20-1 and TRBJ2-1; 9 nucleotides agree with TRBD2. This CDR3 comprises 17 residues. Losses at the gene ends were 0 bases for V and 7 bases for J; bases not matched to a gene: 13. Germline V gene sequence: CDR1 DFQATT, CDR2 SNEGSKA (reference sequence). The DNA for the CDR3 is TGCAGTGCTAGAGATCCCAATAGGGCGGGGGGGCGGAATGAGCAGTTCTTC. Its translation is CSARDPNRAGGRNEQFF.